This TCR beta chain was sequenced in a study of T cells in tumors after PD-1 blockade. On the study more broadly: A subset received ongoing vismodegib 150 mg daily alongside anti-PD-1 therapy.

The CDR3 has 13 residues. V was pared by 3 bases and J by 5 bases, with 4 bases of the junction left unmatched. Germline values: CDR1 DFQATT, CDR2 SNEGSKA (reference sequence). The assay was immunoSEQ multiplex PCR, and TCRdb's table has in-frame clones only and misses some. This repertoire shows tens of thousands of clones, roughly three quarters found once; its top ten account for 8.5% to 9%. V gene TRBV20-1 combines with J gene TRBJ2-4, with TRBD2 identical over 7 bases. The sequence was obtained from a human donor with advanced basal cell or squamous cell carcinoma (not recorded which). This specimen was PBMCs, taken before anti-PD-1 therapy. CDR3 sequence (DNA): TGCAGTGCTAGTCCCAGCGGGGAAAACATTCAGTACTTC. This translates into CSASPSGENIQYF.